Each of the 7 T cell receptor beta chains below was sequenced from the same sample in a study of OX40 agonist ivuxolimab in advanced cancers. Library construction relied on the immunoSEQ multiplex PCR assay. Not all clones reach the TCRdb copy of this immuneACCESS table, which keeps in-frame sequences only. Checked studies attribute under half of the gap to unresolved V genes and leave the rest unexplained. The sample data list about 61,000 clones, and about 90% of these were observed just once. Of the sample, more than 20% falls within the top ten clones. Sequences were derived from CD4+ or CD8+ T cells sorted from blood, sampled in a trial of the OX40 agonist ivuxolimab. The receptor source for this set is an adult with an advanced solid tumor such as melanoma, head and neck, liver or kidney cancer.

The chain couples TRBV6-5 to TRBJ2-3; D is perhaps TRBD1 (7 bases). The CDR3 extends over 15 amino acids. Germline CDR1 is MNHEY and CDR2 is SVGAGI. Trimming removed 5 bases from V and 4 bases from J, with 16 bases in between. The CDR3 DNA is TGTGCCAGCAGTAGACTAGAAGGGGGCGCAGATACGCAGTATTTT. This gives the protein CASSRLEGGADTQYF.

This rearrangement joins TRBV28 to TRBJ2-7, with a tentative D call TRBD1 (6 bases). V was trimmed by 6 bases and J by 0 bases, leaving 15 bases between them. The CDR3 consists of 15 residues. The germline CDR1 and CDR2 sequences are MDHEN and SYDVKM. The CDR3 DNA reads TGTGCCAGCAGGAAACGACAGGTTAGCTCCTACGAGCAGTACTTC. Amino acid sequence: CASRKRQVSSYEQYF. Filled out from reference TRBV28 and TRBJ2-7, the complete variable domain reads DVKVTQSSRYLVKRTGEKVFLECVQDMDHENMFWYRQDPGLGLRLIYFSYDVKMKEKGDIPEGYSVSREKKERFSLILESASTNQTSMYLCASRKRQVSSYEQYFGPGTRLTVT.

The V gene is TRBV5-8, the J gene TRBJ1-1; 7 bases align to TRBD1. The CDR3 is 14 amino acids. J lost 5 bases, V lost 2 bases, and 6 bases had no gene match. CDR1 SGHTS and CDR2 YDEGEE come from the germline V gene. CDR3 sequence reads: CASSFRTGATEAFF. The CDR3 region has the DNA TGTGCCAGCAGCTTCAGGACAGGTGCTACTGAAGCTTTCTTT.

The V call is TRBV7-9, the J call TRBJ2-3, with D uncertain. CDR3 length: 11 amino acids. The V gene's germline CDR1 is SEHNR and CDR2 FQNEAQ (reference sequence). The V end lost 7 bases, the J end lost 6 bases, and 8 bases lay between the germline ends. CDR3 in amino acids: CASTLSDTQYF. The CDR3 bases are TGTGCCAGCACCCTATCCGATACGCAGTATTTT.

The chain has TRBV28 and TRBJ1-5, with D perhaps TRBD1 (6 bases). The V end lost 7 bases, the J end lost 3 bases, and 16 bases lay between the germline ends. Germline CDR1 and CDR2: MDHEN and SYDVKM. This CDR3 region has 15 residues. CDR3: CASTPDRNLNQPQHF. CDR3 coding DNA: TGTGCCAGCACCCCCGACAGGAACCTCAATCAGCCCCAGCATTTT. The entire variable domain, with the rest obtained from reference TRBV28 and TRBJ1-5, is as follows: DVKVTQSSRYLVKRTGEKVFLECVQDMDHENMFWYRQDPGLGLRLIYFSYDVKMKEKGDIPEGYSVSREKKERFSLILESASTNQTSMYLCASTPDRNLNQPQHFGDGTRLSIL.

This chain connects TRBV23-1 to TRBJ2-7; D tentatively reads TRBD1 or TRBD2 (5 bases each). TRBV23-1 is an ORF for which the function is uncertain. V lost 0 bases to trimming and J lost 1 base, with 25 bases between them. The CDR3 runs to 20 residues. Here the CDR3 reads CASSQSSRDEEEKGSYEQYF. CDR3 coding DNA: TGCGCCAGCAGTCAATCTTCCCGGGACGAGGAGGAGAAAGGTTCCTACGAGCAGTACTTC.

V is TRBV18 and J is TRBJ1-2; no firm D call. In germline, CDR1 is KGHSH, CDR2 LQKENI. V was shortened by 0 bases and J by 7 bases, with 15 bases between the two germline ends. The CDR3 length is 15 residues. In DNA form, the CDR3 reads TGTGCCAGCTCACCACCGAAGGGTGAAATAGGTGGCTACACCTTC. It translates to CASSPPKGEIGGYTF.